This T cell receptor beta chain was recovered during a study of blood T cell repertoires in COVID-19. Study overall: Samples taken during acute and convalescent COVID-19 were collected in the United States, Italy and Spain. T cells, B-cell-depleted T cells, or PBMCs supplied cDNA or gDNA.

This clone was seen a single time. Per the original methods: Cell counts per sample came from amplifying reference gene primers. Profiled with immunoSEQ multiplex PCR; TCRdb holds only in-frame clones, not every one. V, J and clone size were drawn from that table, and D and trimming were deduced from the DNA. The repertoire holds around 140,000 clones, nearly 90% seen once, with roughly 1.9% in the top ten. Germline loops: CDR1 SNHLY, CDR2 FYNNEI. CDR3 size: 14 residues. Losses at the gene ends were 6 bases for V and 3 bases for J; bases not matched to a gene: 7. The chain uses TRBV2 and TRBJ1-2; the match to TRBD1 covers 7 bases. Sequencing input: peripheral blood. The clonotype comes from a man aged 70-80 years with acute or convalescent COVID-19. In nucleotides, the CDR3 is TGTGCCAGCAGAGGGGGCGCCGTAGACTATGGCTACACCTTC. Its protein product is CASRGGAVDYGYTF.